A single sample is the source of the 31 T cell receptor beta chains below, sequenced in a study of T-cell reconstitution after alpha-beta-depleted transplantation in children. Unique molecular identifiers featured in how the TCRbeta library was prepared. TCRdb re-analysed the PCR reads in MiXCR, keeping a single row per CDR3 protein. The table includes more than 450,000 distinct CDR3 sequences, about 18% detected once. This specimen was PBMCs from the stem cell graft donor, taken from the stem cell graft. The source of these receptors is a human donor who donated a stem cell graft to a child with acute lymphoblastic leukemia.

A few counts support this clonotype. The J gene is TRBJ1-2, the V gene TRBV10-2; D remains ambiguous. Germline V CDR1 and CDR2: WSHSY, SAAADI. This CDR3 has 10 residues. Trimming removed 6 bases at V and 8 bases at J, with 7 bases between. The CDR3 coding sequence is TGCGCCAGCAGAGAAGACGGCTACACCTTC. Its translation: CASREDGYTF.

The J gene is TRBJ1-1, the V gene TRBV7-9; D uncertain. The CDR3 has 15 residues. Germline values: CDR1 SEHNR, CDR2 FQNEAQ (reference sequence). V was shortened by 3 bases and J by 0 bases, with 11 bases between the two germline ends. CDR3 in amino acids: CASSLVGRMNTEAFF. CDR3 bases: TGTGCCAGCAGCTTGGTCGGACGGATGAACACTGAAGCTTTCTTT. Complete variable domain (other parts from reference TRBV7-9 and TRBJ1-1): DTGVSQNPRHKITKRGQNVTFRCDPISEHNRLYWYRQTLGQGPEFLTYFQNEAQLEKSRLLSDRFSAERPKGSFSTLEIQRTEQGDSAMYLCASSLVGRMNTEAFFGQGTRLTVV.

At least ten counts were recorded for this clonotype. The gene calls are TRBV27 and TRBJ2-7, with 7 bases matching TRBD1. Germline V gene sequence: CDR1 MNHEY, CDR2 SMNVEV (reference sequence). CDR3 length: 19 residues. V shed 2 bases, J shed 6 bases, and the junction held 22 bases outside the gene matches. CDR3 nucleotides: TGTGCCAGCAGTTTAAGGCCAGGGGGTAGAAGGGGATGGGACGGCGAGCAGTACTTC. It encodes CASSLRPGGRRGWDGEQYF.

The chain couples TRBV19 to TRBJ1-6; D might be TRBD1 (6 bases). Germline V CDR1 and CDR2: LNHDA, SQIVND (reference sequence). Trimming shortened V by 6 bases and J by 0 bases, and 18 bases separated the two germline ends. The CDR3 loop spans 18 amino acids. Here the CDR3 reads CASSREGQRSSYNSPLHF. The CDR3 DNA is TGTGCCAGTAGCCGAGAGGGACAAAGGAGCTCCTATAATTCACCCCTCCACTTT.

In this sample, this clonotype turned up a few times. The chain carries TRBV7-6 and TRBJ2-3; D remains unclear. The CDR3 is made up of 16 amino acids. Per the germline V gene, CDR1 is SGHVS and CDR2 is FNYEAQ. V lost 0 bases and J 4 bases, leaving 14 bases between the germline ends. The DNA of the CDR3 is TGTGCCAGCAGCTTAGCGGACGGTCTGGTGCCAGATACGCAGTATTTT. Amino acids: CASSLADGLVPDTQYF.

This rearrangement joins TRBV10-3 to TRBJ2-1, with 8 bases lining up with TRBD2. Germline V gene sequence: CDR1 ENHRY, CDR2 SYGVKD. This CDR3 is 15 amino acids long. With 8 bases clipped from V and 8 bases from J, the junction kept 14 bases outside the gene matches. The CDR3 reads CAIGPGGGTRDEQFF. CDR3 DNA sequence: TGTGCCATCGGGCCCGGGGGGGGGACTAGGGATGAGCAGTTCTTC.

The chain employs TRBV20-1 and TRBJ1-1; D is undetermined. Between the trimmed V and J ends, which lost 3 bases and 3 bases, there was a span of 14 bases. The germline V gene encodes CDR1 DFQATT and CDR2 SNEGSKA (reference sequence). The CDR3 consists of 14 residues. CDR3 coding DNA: TGCAGTGCTAGGCATGGCCGACGGGACACTGAAGCTTTCTTT. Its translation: CSARHGRRDTEAFF.

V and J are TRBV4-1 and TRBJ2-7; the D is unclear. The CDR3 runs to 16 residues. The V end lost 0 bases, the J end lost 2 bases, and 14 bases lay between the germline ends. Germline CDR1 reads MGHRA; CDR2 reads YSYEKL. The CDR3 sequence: CASSQESGAPTYEQYF. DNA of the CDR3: TGCGCCAGCAGCCAAGAGTCCGGAGCCCCCACCTACGAGCAGTACTTC.

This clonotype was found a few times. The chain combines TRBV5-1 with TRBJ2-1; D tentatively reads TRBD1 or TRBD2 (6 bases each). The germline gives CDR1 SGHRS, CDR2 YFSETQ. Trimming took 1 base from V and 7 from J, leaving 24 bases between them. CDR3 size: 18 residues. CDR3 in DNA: TGCGCCAGCAGCTTGTGGGGCATGGGGGCGGGAACTGAGAATGAGCAGTTCTTC. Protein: CASSLWGMGAGTENEQFF.

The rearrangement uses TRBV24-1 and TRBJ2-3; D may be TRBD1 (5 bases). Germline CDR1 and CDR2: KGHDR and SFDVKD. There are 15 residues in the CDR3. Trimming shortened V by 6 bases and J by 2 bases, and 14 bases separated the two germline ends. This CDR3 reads CATSFAGLDTDTQYF. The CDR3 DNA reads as TGTGCCACCAGTTTTGCAGGGCTGGACACAGATACGCAGTATTTT.

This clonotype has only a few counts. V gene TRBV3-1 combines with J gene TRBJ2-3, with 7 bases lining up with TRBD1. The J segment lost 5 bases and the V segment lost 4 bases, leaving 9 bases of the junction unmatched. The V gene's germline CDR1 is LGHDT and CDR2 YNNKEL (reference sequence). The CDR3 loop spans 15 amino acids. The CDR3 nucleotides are TGTGCCAGCAGCCCTTGGACAGGTTCCGGAGATACGCAGTATTTT. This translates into CASSPWTGSGDTQYF.

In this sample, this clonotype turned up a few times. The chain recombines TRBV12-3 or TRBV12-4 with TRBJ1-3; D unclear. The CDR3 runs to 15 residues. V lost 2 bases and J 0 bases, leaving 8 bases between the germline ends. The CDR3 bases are TGTGCCAGCAGTTTACACGGCTCCTCTGGAAACACCATATATTTT. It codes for CASSLHGSSGNTIYF.

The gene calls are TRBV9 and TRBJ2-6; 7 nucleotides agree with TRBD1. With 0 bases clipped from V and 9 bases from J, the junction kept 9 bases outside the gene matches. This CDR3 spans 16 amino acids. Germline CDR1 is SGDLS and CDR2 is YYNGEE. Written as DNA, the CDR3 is TGTGCCAGCAGCGTAGGGAAGGGACAGAGAATCAACGTCCTGACTTTC. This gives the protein CASSVGKGQRINVLTF. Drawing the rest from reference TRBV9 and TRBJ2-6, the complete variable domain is DSGVTQTPKHLITATGQRVTLRCSPRSGDLSVYWYQQSLDQGLQFLIQYYNGEERAKGNILERFSAQQFPDLHSELNLSSLELGDSALYFCASSVGKGQRINVLTFGAGSRLTVL.

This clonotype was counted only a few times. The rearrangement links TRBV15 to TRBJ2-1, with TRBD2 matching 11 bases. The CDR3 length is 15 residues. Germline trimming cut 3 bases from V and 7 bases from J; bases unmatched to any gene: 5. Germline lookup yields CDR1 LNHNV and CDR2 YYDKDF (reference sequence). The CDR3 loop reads CATSRPSGRSNEQFF. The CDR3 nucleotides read TGTGCCACCAGCAGGCCTAGCGGGAGGTCTAATGAGCAGTTCTTC.

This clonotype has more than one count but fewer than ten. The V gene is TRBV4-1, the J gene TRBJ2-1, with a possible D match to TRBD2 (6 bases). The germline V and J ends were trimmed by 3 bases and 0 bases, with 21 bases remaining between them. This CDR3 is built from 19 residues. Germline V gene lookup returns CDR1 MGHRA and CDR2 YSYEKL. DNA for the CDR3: TGCGCCAGCAGCCAGGGGACCGGGACTGGGGGAAGCTCCTACAATGAGCAGTTCTTC. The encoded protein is CASSQGTGTGGSSYNEQFF.

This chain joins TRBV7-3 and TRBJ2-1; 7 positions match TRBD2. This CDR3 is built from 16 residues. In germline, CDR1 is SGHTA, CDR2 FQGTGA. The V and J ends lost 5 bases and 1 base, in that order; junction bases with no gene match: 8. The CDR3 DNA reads TGTGCCAGCAGCCCTCGGGGGGAGAGGTCCTACAATGAGCAGTTCTTC. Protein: CASSPRGERSYNEQFF.

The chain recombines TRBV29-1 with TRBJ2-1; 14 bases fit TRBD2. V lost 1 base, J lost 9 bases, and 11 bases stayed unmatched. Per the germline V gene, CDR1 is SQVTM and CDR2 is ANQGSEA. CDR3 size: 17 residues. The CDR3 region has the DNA TGCAGCGTTGAAGGCACCGGGACTAGCGGGAGCCTCCGTGAGCAGTTCTTC. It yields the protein CSVEGTGTSGSLREQFF.

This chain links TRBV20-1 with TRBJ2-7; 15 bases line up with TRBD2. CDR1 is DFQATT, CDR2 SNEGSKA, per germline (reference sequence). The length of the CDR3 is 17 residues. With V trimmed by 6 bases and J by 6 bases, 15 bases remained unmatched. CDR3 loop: CSAAGTSGRYIVGEQYF. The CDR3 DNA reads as TGCAGTGCCGCCGGGACTAGCGGGAGGTATATCGTGGGCGAGCAGTACTTC.

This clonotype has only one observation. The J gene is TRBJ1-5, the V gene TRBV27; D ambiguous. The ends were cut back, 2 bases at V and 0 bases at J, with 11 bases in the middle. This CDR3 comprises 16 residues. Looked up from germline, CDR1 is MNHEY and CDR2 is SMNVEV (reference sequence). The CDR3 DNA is TGTGCCAGCAGTTTAGGACGGTGGGGTAGCAATCAGCCCCAGCATTTT. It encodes CASSLGRWGSNQPQHF.

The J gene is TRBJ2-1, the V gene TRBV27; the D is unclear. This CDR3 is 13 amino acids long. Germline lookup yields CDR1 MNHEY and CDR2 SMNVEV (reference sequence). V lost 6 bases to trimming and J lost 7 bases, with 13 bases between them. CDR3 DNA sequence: TGTGCCAGCAGAACCTACCGCCGGAATGAGCAGTTCTTC. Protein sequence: CASRTYRRNEQFF.

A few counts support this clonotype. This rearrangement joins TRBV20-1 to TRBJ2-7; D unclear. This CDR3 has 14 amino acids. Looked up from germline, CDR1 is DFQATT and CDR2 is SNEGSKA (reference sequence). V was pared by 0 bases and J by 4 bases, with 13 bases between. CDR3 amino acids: CSARDWATKYEQYF. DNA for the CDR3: TGCAGTGCTAGAGATTGGGCCACTAAATACGAGCAGTACTTC.

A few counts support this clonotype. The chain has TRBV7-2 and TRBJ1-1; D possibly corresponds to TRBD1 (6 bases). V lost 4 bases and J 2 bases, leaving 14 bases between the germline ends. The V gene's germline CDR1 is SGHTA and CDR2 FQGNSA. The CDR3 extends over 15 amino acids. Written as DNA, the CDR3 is TGTGCCAGCAGCTCTTTAAGGGGGGGAAACACTGAAGCTTTCTTT. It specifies CASSSLRGGNTEAFF.

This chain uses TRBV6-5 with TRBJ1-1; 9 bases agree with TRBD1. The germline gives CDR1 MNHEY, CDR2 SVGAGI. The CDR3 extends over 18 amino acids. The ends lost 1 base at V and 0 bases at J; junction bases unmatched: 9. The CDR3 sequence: CASSYYPPGQGMNTEAFF. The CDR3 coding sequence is TGTGCCAGCAGTTACTACCCTCCGGGACAGGGCATGAACACTGAAGCTTTCTTT.

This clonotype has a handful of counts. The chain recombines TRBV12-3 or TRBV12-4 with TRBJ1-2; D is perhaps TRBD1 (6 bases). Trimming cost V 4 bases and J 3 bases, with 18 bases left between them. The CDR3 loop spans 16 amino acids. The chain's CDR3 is CASSSRLQGPHYGYTF. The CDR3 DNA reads TGTGCCAGCAGTTCGCGCCTTCAGGGGCCTCACTATGGCTACACCTTC.

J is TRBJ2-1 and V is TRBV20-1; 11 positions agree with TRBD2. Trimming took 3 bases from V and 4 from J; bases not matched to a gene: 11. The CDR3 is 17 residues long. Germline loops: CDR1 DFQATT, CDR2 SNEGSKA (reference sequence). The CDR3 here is CSARGQAGTSGYNEQFF. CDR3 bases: TGCAGTGCTAGGGGTCAAGCCGGGACTAGCGGATACAATGAGCAGTTCTTC.

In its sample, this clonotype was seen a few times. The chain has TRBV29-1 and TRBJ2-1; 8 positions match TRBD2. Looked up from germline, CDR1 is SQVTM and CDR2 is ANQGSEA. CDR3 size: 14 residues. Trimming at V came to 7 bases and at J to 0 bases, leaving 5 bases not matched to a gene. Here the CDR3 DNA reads TGCAGCGCTCCTAGCGGGCACTCCTACAATGAGCAGTTCTTC. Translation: CSAPSGHSYNEQFF.

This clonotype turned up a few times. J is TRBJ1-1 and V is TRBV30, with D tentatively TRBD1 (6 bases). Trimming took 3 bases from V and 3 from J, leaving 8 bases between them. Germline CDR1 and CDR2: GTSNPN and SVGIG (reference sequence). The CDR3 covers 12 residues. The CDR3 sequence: CAWRTGHTEAFF. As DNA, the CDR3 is TGTGCCTGGAGAACAGGGCACACTGAAGCTTTCTTT.

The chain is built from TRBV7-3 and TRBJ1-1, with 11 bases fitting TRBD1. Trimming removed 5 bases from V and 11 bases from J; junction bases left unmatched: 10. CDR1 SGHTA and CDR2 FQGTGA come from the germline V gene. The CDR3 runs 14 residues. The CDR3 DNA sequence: TGTGCCAGCAGCCCCGGGACAGGGGGAATGGCGGCTTTCTTT. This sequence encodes CASSPGTGGMAAFF.

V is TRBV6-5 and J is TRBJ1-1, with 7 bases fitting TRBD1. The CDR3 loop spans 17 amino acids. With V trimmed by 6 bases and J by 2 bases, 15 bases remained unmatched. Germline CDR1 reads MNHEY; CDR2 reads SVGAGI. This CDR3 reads CASSLYRGGVLNTEAFF. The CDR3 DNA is TGTGCCAGCAGCTTATACAGGGGCGGAGTGTTAAACACTGAAGCTTTCTTT.

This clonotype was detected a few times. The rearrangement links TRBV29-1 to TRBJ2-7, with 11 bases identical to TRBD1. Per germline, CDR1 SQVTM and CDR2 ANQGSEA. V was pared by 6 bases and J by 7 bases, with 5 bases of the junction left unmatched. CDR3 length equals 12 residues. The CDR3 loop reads CSVDRGRGEQYF. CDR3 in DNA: TGCAGCGTGGACAGGGGGCGAGGAGAGCAGTACTTC.

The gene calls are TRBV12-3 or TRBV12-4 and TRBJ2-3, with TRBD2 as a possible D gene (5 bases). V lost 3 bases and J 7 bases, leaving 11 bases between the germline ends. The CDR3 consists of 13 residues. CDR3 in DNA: TGTGCCAGCAGTTTGGTACTAGGCTATACGCAGTATTTT. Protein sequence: CASSLVLGYTQYF.